This T cell receptor beta chain was sequenced for a study of OX40 agonist ivuxolimab in advanced cancers. Method: immunoSEQ multiplex PCR; TCRdb's copy keeps in-frame clones and lacks some. Here the sample spans 60,000 or so clones, approximately 91% being singletons. This CDR3 contains 18 residues. With 4 bases clipped from V and 0 bases from J, the junction kept 10 bases outside the gene matches. The germline V gene has CDR1 SGDLS and CDR2 YYNGEE. The chain is built from TRBV9 and TRBJ2-3; TRBD2 matches 11 bases. The sample here was CD4+ or CD8+ T cells sorted from blood, taken in a trial of the OX40 agonist ivuxolimab. This sequence was found in an adult with an advanced solid tumor such as melanoma, head and neck, liver or kidney cancer. The DNA of the CDR3 is TGTGCCAGCAGCATCTCCGTTGGGACTAGCGGAAGCACAGATACGCAGTATTTT. This encodes CASSISVGTSGSTDTQYF.